This entry lists 5 T cell receptor beta chains sequenced from one sample in a study of T cell responses to AZD1222 COVID-19 vaccine. Sequenced by immunoSEQ multiplex PCR; TCRdb stores in-frame clones only, minus some. Here the sample spans approximately 82,000 clones, approximately 90% being singletons. Sequences were derived from peripheral blood, sampled on day 0 of AZD1222 vaccination. These receptors all come from an adult in good health.

V is TRBV4-1 and J is TRBJ2-7; 9 bases are shared with TRBD2. The junction had 3 bases not matched to a gene; V was cut back by 0 bases and J by 12 bases. CDR3 length equals 12 residues. Germline V lookup: CDR1 MGHRA, CDR2 YSYEKL. CDR3 region: CASSQEGLARYF. The CDR3 nucleotides read TGCGCCAGCAGCCAAGAAGGACTAGCGCGGTACTTC.

J is TRBJ2-7 and V is TRBV5-1, with D tentatively TRBD1 (5 bases). Trimming took 3 bases from V and 5 from J, leaving 18 bases between them. This CDR3 has 15 amino acids. The germline CDR1 and CDR2 sequences are SGHRS and YFSETQ. Written as DNA, the CDR3 is TGCGCCAGCAGCTGGGTGGCAGGGAACGGTGACGAGCAGTACTTC. Its translation is CASSWVAGNGDEQYF.

This rearrangement joins TRBV4-3 to TRBJ1-2; D not resolved. Per the germline V gene, CDR1 is LGHNA and CDR2 is YSLEER. Trimming took off 1 base at V and 4 bases at J, with 16 bases between the two ends. CDR3 length: 16 amino acids. The CDR3 DNA reads TGCGCCAGCAGCCAAGGCAGGACGCATGGAACCTATGGCTACACCTTC. It encodes CASSQGRTHGTYGYTF.

This chain links TRBV19 with TRBJ2-7; the D gene is possibly TRBD1 (5 bases). V was cut by 4 bases and J by 6 bases, with 16 bases left in between. Germline assignment: CDR1 LNHDA and CDR2 SQIVND (reference sequence). The CDR3 totals 14 residues. CDR3 in DNA: TGTGCCAGTAGTAGCGATCCTCAGGGCTTCGAGCAGTACTTC. This translates into CASSSDPQGFEQYF.

The J gene is TRBJ2-5, the V gene TRBV7-2; the D is unclear. Trimming stripped 5 bases from V and 2 bases from J, with 12 bases between. The length of the CDR3 is 14 residues. CDR1 and CDR2 (germline): SGHTA, FQGNSA. CDR3 in amino acids: CASSTNGIQETQYF. The CDR3 DNA reads TGTGCCAGCAGCACAAACGGCATTCAAGAGACCCAGTACTTC.